One sample yielded the 20 T cell receptor beta chains listed below, sequenced in a study of cytomegalovirus exposure and HLA in healthy donors. The PCR used 60 Vbeta and 13 Jbeta primers. The protocol was immunoSEQ multiplex PCR, while the TCRdb copy is restricted to in-frame clones and leaves out a portion. The sample records around 40,000 clones, about 72% being singletons. Sequenced input: PBMCs. These receptor sequences come from a man aged 30 to 39 in good health and CMV-seronegative.

This clone showed up just once. The genes are TRBV2 and TRBJ2-1, with 11 bases fitting TRBD2. The trim removed 10 bases at V and 5 bases at J, leaving 4 bases unmatched. The CDR3 length is 13 residues. Germline CDR1 and CDR2: SNHLY and FYNNEI. The CDR3 DNA follows: TGTGCCACCCGACTAGCGGGGAACAATGAGCAGTTCTTC. Translated: CATRLAGNNEQFF.

In this sample, this clone turned up a few times. This chain links TRBV6-1 with TRBJ2-1; the D gene is possibly TRBD2 (6 bases). The CDR3 is 18 amino acids. V dropped 3 bases and J dropped 0 bases, with 18 bases sitting between them. Germline values: CDR1 MNHNS, CDR2 SASEGT. The CDR3 nucleotides are TGTGCCAGCAGTGAGTTTGTGGGGGACTCCTTCTCCTACAATGAGCAGTTCTTC. As protein: CASSEFVGDSFSYNEQFF.

The chain employs TRBV5-1 and TRBJ2-7; D might be TRBD2 (6 bases). Germline V gene lookup returns CDR1 SGHRS and CDR2 YFSETQ. Trimming took off 4 bases at V and 2 bases at J, with 16 bases between the two ends. The CDR3 is 15 amino acids. This chain's CDR3 is CASSQATSRAYEQYF. Written as DNA, the CDR3 is TGCGCCAGCAGCCAAGCGACTAGTAGGGCCTACGAGCAGTACTTC.

The rearrangement uses TRBV27 and TRBJ1-2, with D unclear. CDR1 is MNHEY, CDR2 SMNVEV, per germline (reference sequence). This CDR3 comprises 14 residues. V was trimmed by 7 bases and J by 3 bases, leaving 15 bases between them. The CDR3 spells CASKGWVGDYGYTF. CDR3 nucleotide sequence: TGTGCCAGCAAAGGCTGGGTCGGGGACTATGGCTACACCTTC.

This chain uses TRBV29-1 with TRBJ2-2, with D hard to call. Germline V gives CDR1 SQVTM, CDR2 ANQGSEA. Trimming removed 7 bases at V and 3 bases at J, with 9 bases between. This CDR3 spans 12 amino acids. The CDR3 loop is CSGWSYTGELFF. CDR3 DNA: TGCAGCGGATGGAGTTACACCGGGGAGCTGTTTTTT.

V usage is TRBV11-2 and J usage is TRBJ1-3, with 7 bases aligning to TRBD1. V dropped 5 bases and J dropped 1; count of bases not matched to a gene: 8. The length of the CDR3 is 16 residues. Germline-derived CDR1 and CDR2 are SGHAT and FQNNGV. The DNA of the CDR3 is TGTGCCAGCAGCCCACGACAGGGCGTTTCTGGAAACACCATATATTTT. Its protein product is CASSPRQGVSGNTIYF.

This clone was counted a few times. This chain uses TRBV10-2 with TRBJ1-1; D not certain. The CDR3 runs 10 residues. Trimming left V 6 bases short and J 8 bases short, with 7 bases between. In germline, CDR1 is WSHSY, CDR2 SAAADI. CDR3 nucleotide sequence: TGCGCCAGCAGACAAGAAGAAGCTTTCTTT. Encoded protein: CASRQEEAFF.

This clone was counted only a few times. The V call is TRBV11-3, the J call TRBJ2-3, with 9 bases lining up with TRBD2. Germline trimming cut 5 bases from V and 4 bases from J; bases unmatched to any gene: 4. This CDR3 comprises 14 residues. Germline-derived CDR1 and CDR2 are SGHNT and YENEEA. CDR3 amino acids: CASSLSGRPDTQYF. The CDR3, as DNA: TGTGCCAGCAGCCTTAGCGGGAGACCAGATACGCAGTATTTT.

The V gene is TRBV19, the J gene TRBJ1-5; TRBD1 agrees at 7 bases. Germline values: CDR1 LNHDA, CDR2 SQIVND (reference sequence). The CDR3 runs to 15 residues. V lost 7 bases to trimming and J lost 7 bases; unmatched junction nucleotides: 13. The CDR3 DNA sequence: TGTGCCAGTACATACGGGAGGGGGCCAGAGCAGCCCCAGCATTTT. It codes for CASTYGRGPEQPQHF.

V and J are TRBV27 and TRBJ2-1; D is perhaps TRBD2 (6 bases). The length of the CDR3 is 12 residues. V was clipped by 3 bases and J by 7 bases, with 7 bases between them. The germline CDR1 and CDR2 sequences are MNHEY and SMNVEV (reference sequence). CDR3 sequence reads: CASSFRGNEQFF. In DNA, the CDR3 is TGTGCCAGCAGTTTTCGGGGGAATGAGCAGTTCTTC.

The CDR3 here is CASSEWQGPQETQYF. The CDR3 bases are TGTGCCAGCAGTGAATGGCAGGGTCCACAAGAGACCCAGTACTTC. The chain has TRBV6-1 and TRBJ2-5; tentative D call: TRBD1 (5 bases). CDR1 MNHNS and CDR2 SASEGT come from the germline V gene. Trimming shortened V by 2 bases and J by 2 bases, and 12 bases separated the two germline ends. There are 15 residues in the CDR3.

The genes are TRBV6-4 and TRBJ1-1; 7 nucleotides match TRBD1. The CDR3 has 15 residues. Looked up from germline, CDR1 is MRHNA and CDR2 is SNTAGT. The junction had 10 bases not matched to a gene; V was cut back by 5 bases and J by 4 bases. The CDR3 here is CASSSLEGACTEAFF. In DNA, the CDR3 is TGTGCCAGCAGTTCCCTGGAGGGGGCTTGCACTGAAGCTTTCTTT.

Worth noting for this clone: Other nucleotide sequences from this sample produce the same CDR3. V and J are TRBV6-4 and TRBJ2-3, with a tentative D call TRBD2 (6 bases). This CDR3 contains 15 residues. Germline CDR1 MRHNA, CDR2 SNTAGT. V lost 7 bases to trimming and J lost 2 bases, with 16 bases between them. The DNA of the CDR3 is TGTGCCAGCAAAGCCGGAGGGAGAGACACAGATACGCAGTATTTT. Translated: CASKAGGRDTDTQYF.

The CDR3: CASSFTGESYGYTF. Written as DNA, the CDR3 is TGTGCCAGCAGTTTTACGGGGGAGAGCTATGGCTACACCTTC. The rearrangement uses TRBV27 and TRBJ1-2, with D possibly matching TRBD1 (5 bases). The CDR3 loop spans 14 amino acids. V dropped 3 bases and J dropped 4 bases, with 12 bases sitting between them. Per the germline V gene, CDR1 is MNHEY and CDR2 is SMNVEV (reference sequence).

The genes are TRBV7-2 and TRBJ2-2; D unclear. Between the trimmed V and J ends, which lost 1 base and 2 bases, there was a span of 14 bases. Germline CDR1 and CDR2: SGHTA and FQGNSA. The CDR3 consists of 17 residues. In nucleotides, the CDR3 is TGTGCCAGCAGCTTAGATGGTGCCAGATTTAACACCGGGGAGCTGTTTTTT. Its translation: CASSLDGARFNTGELFF.

The chain is built from TRBV7-6 and TRBJ2-7; TRBD2 might be the D (6 bases). The CDR3 extends over 12 amino acids. V lost 0 bases and J 6 bases, leaving 6 bases between the germline ends. The germline CDR1 and CDR2 sequences are SGHVS and FNYEAQ. In nucleotides, the CDR3 is TGTGCCAGCAGCTTAGCGGGGGGCGAGCAGTACTTC. Encoded protein: CASSLAGGEQYF.

The chain recombines TRBV27 with TRBJ2-1; 8 nucleotides agree with TRBD2. There are 18 residues in the CDR3. Germline V lookup: CDR1 MNHEY, CDR2 SMNVEV (reference sequence). The V and J ends lost 4 bases and 0 bases, in that order; junction bases with no gene match: 11. CDR3 residues: CASSSVISGSFSYNEQFF. Here the CDR3 DNA reads TGTGCCAGCAGTTCCGTTATCAGCGGGAGCTTCTCCTACAATGAGCAGTTCTTC.

The gene calls are TRBV4-3 and TRBJ2-3, with a possible D match to TRBD2 (5 bases). The CDR3 length is 13 residues. CDR1 and CDR2 (germline): LGHNA, YSLEER. The V end lost 2 bases, the J end lost 7 bases, and 10 bases lay between the germline ends. The CDR3 is CASSQRPGYTQYF. The CDR3 coding sequence is TGCGCCAGCAGCCAACGTCCGGGATATACGCAGTATTTT.

This sequence joins TRBV7-9 and TRBJ2-7; perhaps TRBD1 as D (6 bases). This CDR3 is 15 amino acids long. Germline V gene sequence: CDR1 SEHNR, CDR2 FQNEAQ (reference sequence). The V end was cut by 7 bases, the J end by 6 bases, with 22 bases between. As DNA, the CDR3 is TGTGCCAGCACCCACTCAGGGGCGGGCTTTACCGAGCAGTACTTC. It specifies CASTHSGAGFTEQYF.

The chain combines TRBV28 with TRBJ2-7; 10 nucleotides line up with TRBD2. The length of the CDR3 is 15 residues. Germline V lookup: CDR1 MDHEN, CDR2 SYDVKM. V dropped 5 bases and J dropped 2; count of bases not matched to a gene: 6. CDR3 in DNA: TGTGCCAGCAGTACAAGACTAGCGGGCGCCTACGAGCAGTACTTC. This sequence encodes CASSTRLAGAYEQYF.